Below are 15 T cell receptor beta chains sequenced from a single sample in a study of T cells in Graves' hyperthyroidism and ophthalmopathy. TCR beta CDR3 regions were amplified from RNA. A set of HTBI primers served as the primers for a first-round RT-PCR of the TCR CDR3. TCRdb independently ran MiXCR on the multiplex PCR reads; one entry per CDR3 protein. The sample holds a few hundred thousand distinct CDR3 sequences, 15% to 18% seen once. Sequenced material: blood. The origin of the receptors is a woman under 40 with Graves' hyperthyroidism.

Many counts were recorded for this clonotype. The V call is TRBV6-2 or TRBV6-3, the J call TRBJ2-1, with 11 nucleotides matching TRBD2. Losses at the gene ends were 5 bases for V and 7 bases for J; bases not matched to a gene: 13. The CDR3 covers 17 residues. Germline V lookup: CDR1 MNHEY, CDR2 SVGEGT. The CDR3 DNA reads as TGTGCCAGCAGTGCCGCCTTACTAGCGGGAGTGAATAATGAGCAGTTCTTC. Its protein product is CASSAALLAGVNNEQFF.

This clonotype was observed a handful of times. The CDR3 here is CASSSRTIPYEQYF. CDR3 nucleotide sequence: TGTGCCAGCAGTTCCCGGACGATCCCCTACGAGCAGTACTTC. The J gene is TRBJ2-7, the V gene TRBV27; no clear D. V was trimmed by 4 bases and J by 2 bases, leaving 12 bases between them. Germline CDR1 is MNHEY and CDR2 is SMNVEV (reference sequence). This CDR3 spans 14 amino acids.

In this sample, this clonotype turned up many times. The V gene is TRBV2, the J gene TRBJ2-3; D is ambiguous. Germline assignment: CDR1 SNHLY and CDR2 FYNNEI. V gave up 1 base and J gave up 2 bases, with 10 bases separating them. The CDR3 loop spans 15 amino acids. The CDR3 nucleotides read TGTGCCAGCAGTGAAGAGGGCTATTACACAGATACGCAGTATTTT. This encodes CASSEEGYYTDTQYF.

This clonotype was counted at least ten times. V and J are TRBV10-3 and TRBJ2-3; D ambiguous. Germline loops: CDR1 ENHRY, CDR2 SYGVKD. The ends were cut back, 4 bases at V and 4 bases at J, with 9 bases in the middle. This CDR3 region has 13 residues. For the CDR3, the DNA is TGTGCCATCAGTGCCCGATGGGCAGATACGCAGTATTTT. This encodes CAISARWADTQYF.

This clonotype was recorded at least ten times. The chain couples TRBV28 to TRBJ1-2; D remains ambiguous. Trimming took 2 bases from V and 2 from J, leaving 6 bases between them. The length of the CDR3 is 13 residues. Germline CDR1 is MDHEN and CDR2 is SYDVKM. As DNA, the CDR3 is TGTGCCAGCAGTTTAACGGACAACTATGGCTACACCTTC. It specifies CASSLTDNYGYTF.

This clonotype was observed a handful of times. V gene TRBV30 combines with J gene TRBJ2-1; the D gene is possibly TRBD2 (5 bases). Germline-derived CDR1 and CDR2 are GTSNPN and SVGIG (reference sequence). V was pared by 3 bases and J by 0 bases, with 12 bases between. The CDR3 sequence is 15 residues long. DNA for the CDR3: TGTGCCTGGAGCCTGAGCGGTTTCTCCTACAATGAGCAGTTCTTC. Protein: CAWSLSGFSYNEQFF.

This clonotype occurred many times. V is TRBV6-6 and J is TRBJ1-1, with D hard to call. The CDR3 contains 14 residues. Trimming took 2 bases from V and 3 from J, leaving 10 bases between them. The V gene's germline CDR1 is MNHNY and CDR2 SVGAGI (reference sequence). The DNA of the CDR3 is TGTGCCAGCAGTTACAAGGGAGCCTACACTGAAGCTTTCTTT. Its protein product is CASSYKGAYTEAFF.

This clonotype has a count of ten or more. CDR3 loop: CASEGPSTDTQYF. The CDR3, as DNA: TGTGCGTCCGAGGGGCCTAGCACAGATACGCAGTATTTT. This chain uses TRBV28 with TRBJ2-3; D assignment may be TRBD1 or TRBD2 (5 bases each). Germline assignment: CDR1 MDHEN and CDR2 SYDVKM. The CDR3 length is 13 residues.

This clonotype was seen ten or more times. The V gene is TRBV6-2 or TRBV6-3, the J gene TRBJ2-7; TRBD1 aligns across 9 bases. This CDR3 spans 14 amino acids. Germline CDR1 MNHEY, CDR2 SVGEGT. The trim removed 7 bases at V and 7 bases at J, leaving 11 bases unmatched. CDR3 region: CASTPGQGVEEQYF. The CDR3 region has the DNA TGTGCCAGCACCCCGGGACAGGGCGTTGAGGAGCAGTACTTC.

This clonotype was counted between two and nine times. The CDR3 region has the DNA TGTGCCAGCAGCTTAACCCGGACAGCGCTTACCTACGAGCAGTACTTC. Protein product: CASSLTRTALTYEQYF. The chain has TRBV7-3 and TRBJ2-7, with TRBD1 as a possible D gene (6 bases). This CDR3 region has 16 residues. Between the trimmed V and J ends, which lost 0 bases and 2 bases, there was a span of 14 bases. Germline V CDR1 and CDR2: SGHTA, FQGTGA.

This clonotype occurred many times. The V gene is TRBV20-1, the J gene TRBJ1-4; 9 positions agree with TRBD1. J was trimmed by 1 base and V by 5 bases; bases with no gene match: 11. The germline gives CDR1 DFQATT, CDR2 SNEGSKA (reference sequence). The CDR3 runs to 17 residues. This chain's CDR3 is CSASARTGARTNEKLFF. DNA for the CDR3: TGCAGTGCTTCCGCGCGGACAGGGGCTAGAACTAATGAAAAACTGTTTTTT.

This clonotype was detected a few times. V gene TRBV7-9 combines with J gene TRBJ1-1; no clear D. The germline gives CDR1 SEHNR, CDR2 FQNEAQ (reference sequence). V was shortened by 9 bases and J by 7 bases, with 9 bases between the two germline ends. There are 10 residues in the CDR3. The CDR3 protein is CASQHNEAFF. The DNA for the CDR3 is TGTGCCAGTCAACATAATGAAGCTTTCTTT.

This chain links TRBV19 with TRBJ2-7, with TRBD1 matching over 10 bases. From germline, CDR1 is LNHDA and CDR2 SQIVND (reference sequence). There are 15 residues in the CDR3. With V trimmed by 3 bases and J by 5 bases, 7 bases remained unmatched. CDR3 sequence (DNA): TGTGCCAGTAGTATCAGACAGGGGGCTGTCGACGAGCAGTACTTC. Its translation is CASSIRQGAVDEQYF.

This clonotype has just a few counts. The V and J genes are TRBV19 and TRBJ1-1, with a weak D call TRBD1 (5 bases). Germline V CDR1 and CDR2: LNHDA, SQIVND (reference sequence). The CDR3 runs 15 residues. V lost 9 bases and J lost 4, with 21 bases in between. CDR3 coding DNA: TGTGCCAGCCATCAAGACAACACAGGCACCACTGAAGCTTTCTTT. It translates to CASHQDNTGTTEAFF.

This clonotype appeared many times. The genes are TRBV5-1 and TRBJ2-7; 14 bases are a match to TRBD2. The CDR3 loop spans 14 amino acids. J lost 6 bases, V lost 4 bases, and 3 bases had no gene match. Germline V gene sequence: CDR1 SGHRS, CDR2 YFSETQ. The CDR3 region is CASSRGLAGAEQYF. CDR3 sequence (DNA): TGCGCCAGCAGCAGGGGACTAGCGGGAGCCGAGCAGTACTTC.